These T cell receptor beta chains were read from a single sample in a study of Graves' ophthalmopathy and Graves' hyperthyroidism. TCRdb re-called the multiplex PCR reads through MiXCR, storing one row per CDR3 protein. The data contain 20,000 to 30,000 distinct CDR3 sequences, 48% of them singletons. Sequencing was done on a sample of peripheral blood. Receptor source: an adult woman with stable Graves' hyperthyroidism. The conserved cysteine and the conserved F or W are not part of the CDR3 here.

V: TRBV7-2
CDR3: ASSLQANQPQH

V: TRBV6-6
CDR3: ASNFAGGVNEQY

V: TRBV19
CDR3: ASSPLVRQIDTEQS

V: TRBV20-1
CDR3: SANGQGANYGYT

V: TRBV19
CDR3: ASSREGLAGVASEQF

V: TRBV25-1
CDR3: ASSQDGGDTYEQY

V: TRBV5-6
CDR3: ASSSGAKLAGSNEKLF

V: TRBV6-5
CDR3: ASRQKVSGNTIY

V: TRBV6-1
CDR3: ASTLITGANQPQH

V: TRBV5-1
CDR3: ASGTGPMNTEAF

V: TRBV5-1
CDR3: ASSLGLAGSGELF

V: TRBV11-2
CDR3: ARSLTAGRYEQY

V: TRBV4-1
CDR3: ASSQPNGATNEKLF

V: TRBV5-4
CDR3: ASSPRQGAETQY

V: TRBV20-1
CDR3: SARDYTASYEQY

V: TRBV5-1
CDR3: ASSWGTGELF

V: TRBV15
CDR3: ATSREVKTGSTGELF

V: TRBV4-2
CDR3: ASSQTSGSSYEQY

V: TRBV7-9
CDR3: ASSPQARVGELF

V: TRBV30
CDR3: AWSVRSNQPQH

V: TRBV29-1
CDR3: SVVWGSTDTQY

V: TRBV20-1
CDR3: SARSGPLDTQF

V: TRBV25-1
CDR3: ASSELGGQRHTDTQY

V: TRBV5-1
CDR3: ASSLVSSYTDTQY

V: TRBV4-1
CDR3: ASSQVSGSGNTIY

V: TRBV2
CDR3: ASSEQGQVGNQPQH

V: TRBV7-9
CDR3: AYSSDRGGLSGANVLT

V: TRBV6-5
CDR3: ASSASGGTEAF

V: TRBV20-1
CDR3: SAPLLGRGETQY

V: TRBV5-1
CDR3: ASSLSVAGGGTDTQY

V: TRBV20-1
CDR3: SASGGLYNEQF

V: TRBV6-4
CDR3: ASSDTSGTSTDTQY

V: TRBV7-2
CDR3: ASSLDAGGIYEQY

V: TRBV27
CDR3: ASSSGLAGVGEQY

V: TRBV27
CDR3: ASSSKSPPGRSKAF

V: TRBV19
CDR3: ASSISEETQY

V: TRBV6-6
CDR3: ASSYDINTEAF

V: TRBV27
CDR3: ASRAAGQGNQPQH

V: TRBV7-3
CDR3: ASSAGGISYEQY

V: TRBV20-1
CDR3: RALDSFG

V: TRBV7-7
CDR3: ASSSYGRSYGYT

V: TRBV20-1
CDR3: SAKLAVKSYEQY

V: TRBV7-1
CDR3: ASSSPQASGNSYEQY

V: TRBV19
CDR3: ASSPTGGHNEQY

V: TRBV5-1
CDR3: ASSRTVNTGELF

V: TRBV6-1
CDR3: ASSEETTNNYGYT